One sample yielded the 26 T cell receptor beta chains listed below, sequenced in a study of T cell repertoires in cytomegalovirus infection. MiXCR was run by TCRdb on the reads, yielding one entry per CDR3 protein. The profile shows 130,000 or so distinct CDR3 sequences, about 6.5% of them singletons. Sample: PBMCs. The receptor set was obtained from a human donor in good health (CMV status not recorded). Some clones in this sample may be carry-over from other donors' samples.

The V and J genes are TRBV9 and TRBJ2-7, with D perhaps assigned TRBD1 or TRBD2 (5 bases each). V lost 4 bases and J 7 bases, leaving 15 bases between the germline ends. The length of the CDR3 is 13 residues. Germline assignment: CDR1 SGDLS and CDR2 YYNGEE. CDR3 protein: CASSFGTTGEQYF. In DNA form, the CDR3 reads TGTGCCAGCAGCTTCGGGACCACGGGGGAGCAGTACTTC.

This clonotype was seen repeatedly, ten times or more. V gene TRBV19 combines with J gene TRBJ1-6, with no clear D. Germline CDR1 LNHDA, CDR2 SQIVND (reference sequence). With 7 bases removed from V and 7 bases from J, the gap between germline ends came to 14 bases. This CDR3 comprises 14 residues. The CDR3 is CASTPRSRNSPLHF. CDR3 DNA sequence: TGTGCCAGTACGCCCAGAAGTCGAAATTCACCCCTCCACTTT.

This clonotype was detected ten times or more. V gene TRBV6-5 combines with J gene TRBJ2-3, with D hard to call. This CDR3 spans 15 amino acids. Trimming pared 5 bases from V and 2 bases from J, leaving 14 bases between. Per the germline V gene, CDR1 is MNHEY and CDR2 is SVGAGI. The CDR3 coding sequence is TGTGCCAGCAGTCCCCGAGTGGGCCCCACAGATACGCAGTATTTT. Protein product: CASSPRVGPTDTQYF.

This clonotype was seen at least ten times. This chain connects TRBV6-2 or TRBV6-3 to TRBJ2-3; possibly TRBD1 or TRBD2 for D (5 bases each). The germline V gene has CDR1 MNHEY and CDR2 SVGEGT. The length of the CDR3 is 17 residues. Trimming took off 0 bases at V and 4 bases at J, with 17 bases between the two ends. The CDR3 loop is CASSYSRQGRTSDTQYF. CDR3 sequence (DNA): TGTGCCAGCAGTTACTCGAGGCAGGGAAGGACTTCAGATACGCAGTATTTT.

This chain links TRBV20-1 with TRBJ2-2, with 10 positions matching TRBD2. V shed 4 bases and J 4 bases; nucleotides not matched to a gene: 6. In germline, CDR1 is DFQATT, CDR2 SNEGSKA (reference sequence). This CDR3 has 15 residues. The CDR3 protein is CSATSGGQSTGELFF. In DNA, the CDR3 is TGCAGTGCTACTAGCGGGGGCCAAAGCACCGGGGAGCTGTTTTTT.

This clonotype was observed at least ten times. The chain uses TRBV7-2 and TRBJ1-1; no clear D. V lost 3 bases and J 3 bases, leaving 8 bases between the germline ends. Germline V gives CDR1 SGHTA, CDR2 FQGNSA. The length of the CDR3 is 13 residues. CDR3 amino acids: CASSFYSHTEAFF. Written as DNA, the CDR3 is TGTGCCAGCAGCTTCTACAGTCACACTGAAGCTTTCTTT.

This clonotype was detected many times. The chain uses TRBV12-3 or TRBV12-4 and TRBJ2-3; 10 nucleotides agree with TRBD2. The CDR3 is 16 amino acids. V was pared by 6 bases and J by 0 bases, with 6 bases of the junction left unmatched. The CDR3: CASRPSGGPSTDTQYF. The CDR3 DNA reads TGTGCCAGCAGGCCTAGCGGGGGCCCCAGCACAGATACGCAGTATTTT.

The sample holds many counts of this clonotype. The V call is TRBV10-3, the J call TRBJ1-3; 7 nucleotides match TRBD1. The CDR3 length is 15 residues. The trim removed 6 bases at V and 2 bases at J, leaving 7 bases unmatched. Germline CDR1 reads ENHRY; CDR2 reads SYGVKD. In DNA, the CDR3 is TGTGCCATCAGCCGCCGACAGGGCCCTGGAAACACCATATATTTT. Its translation: CAISRRQGPGNTIYF.

The table lists this clonotype with many counts. V gene TRBV4-1 combines with J gene TRBJ2-1, with no clear D. Trimming left V 1 base short and J 7 bases short, with 8 bases between. The germline gives CDR1 MGHRA, CDR2 YSYEKL. The CDR3 contains 13 residues. The chain's CDR3 is CASSQVGWNEQFF. As DNA, the CDR3 is TGCGCCAGCAGCCAAGTAGGGTGGAATGAGCAGTTCTTC.

The CDR3 sequence is CASGLVRENTEAFF. The CDR3 nucleotides read TGTGCTAGTGGTTTGGTACGAGAGAACACTGAAGCTTTCTTT. This chain joins TRBV12-5 and TRBJ1-1; no clear D gene. The V gene's germline CDR1 is LGHNT and CDR2 FRNRAP. The CDR3 spans 14 residues. V lost 0 bases and J 1 base, leaving 6 bases between the germline ends.

The chain has TRBV2 and TRBJ2-4, with D hard to call. There are 12 residues in the CDR3. The germline gives CDR1 SNHLY, CDR2 FYNNEI. V was clipped by 10 bases and J by 1 base, with 8 bases between them. The CDR3 reads CATLSAKNIQYF. CDR3 DNA: TGTGCCACCCTGAGCGCCAAAAACATTCAGTACTTC.

This clonotype occurred a few times. The J gene is TRBJ2-2, the V gene TRBV5-1; D possibly corresponds to TRBD1 (6 bases). V lost 6 bases and J 4 bases, leaving 16 bases between the germline ends. The germline CDR1 and CDR2 sequences are SGHRS and YFSETQ. CDR3 length equals 15 residues. The CDR3 loop is CASNLAGVSTGELFF. The CDR3 DNA follows: TGCGCCAGCAACCTCGCAGGGGTGAGCACCGGGGAGCTGTTTTTT.

The chain employs TRBV9 and TRBJ1-2; 7 positions agree with TRBD1. Germline assignment: CDR1 SGDLS and CDR2 YYNGEE. J gave up 7 bases and V 0 bases, and 9 bases lay outside the gene matches. CDR3 size: 15 residues. CDR3 coding DNA: TGTGCCAGCAGCGTAGTGGCCGGGGACAGTGGTGGCTACACCTTC. Amino acid sequence: CASSVVAGDSGGYTF.

This clonotype was detected ten times or more. The genes are TRBV28 and TRBJ1-2; D is undetermined. The CDR3 covers 12 residues. V dropped 2 bases and J dropped 6 bases, with 7 bases sitting between them. Germline V lookup: CDR1 MDHEN, CDR2 SYDVKM. The DNA of the CDR3 is TGTGCCAGCAGTTTACGCTGGGATGGCTACACCTTC. Amino acid sequence: CASSLRWDGYTF.

This clonotype showed up just a few times. The CDR3 DNA is TGTGCCAGTAGCCTCCCCCGGAGCTCCTACAATGAGCAGTTCTTC. Translated: CASSLPRSSYNEQFF. The V call is TRBV19, the J call TRBJ2-1; no clear D. Germline V gene data show CDR1 as LNHDA and CDR2 as SQIVND (reference sequence). Trimming left V 6 bases short and J 0 bases short, with 12 bases between. CDR3 length: 15 residues. The full variable domain, rest sourced from reference TRBV19 and TRBJ2-1, is DGGITQSPKYLFRKEGQNVTLSCEQNLNHDAMYWYRQDPGQGLRLIYYSQIVNDFQKGDIAEGYSVSREKKESFPLTVTSAQKNPTAFYLCASSLPRSSYNEQFFGPGTRLTVL.

In this sample, this clonotype is medium-sized (0.01 to 0.1%). This chain uses TRBV7-2 with TRBJ1-2; 12 positions match TRBD1. V lost 2 bases, J lost 0 bases, and 7 bases stayed unmatched. Germline V gene data show CDR1 as SGHTA and CDR2 as FQGNSA. The CDR3 has 18 residues. CDR3 nucleotides: TGTGCCAGCAGCTTATCGGGGACAGGGGGCCTGGCTAACTATGGCTACACCTTC. This gives the protein CASSLSGTGGLANYGYTF.

This clonotype was detected many times. V and J are TRBV28 and TRBJ1-2; D is unresolved. Germline lookup yields CDR1 MDHEN and CDR2 SYDVKM. This CDR3 region has 13 residues. V gave up 5 bases and J gave up 5 bases, with 12 bases separating them. Here the CDR3 reads CASSLSWRYGYTF. The CDR3 DNA reads TGTGCCAGCAGTCTCAGTTGGAGGTATGGCTACACCTTC.

This clonotype was counted ten times or more. The rearrangement uses TRBV18 and TRBJ2-7, with TRBD2 matching over 15 bases. Germline-derived CDR1 and CDR2 are KGHSH and LQKENI. The CDR3 covers 17 residues. With V trimmed by 6 bases and J by 4 bases, 10 bases remained unmatched. CDR3 sequence (DNA): TGTGCCAGCTCCCTTCGGACTAGCGGGGGGGCCGGGTACGAGCAGTACTTC. The encoded protein is CASSLRTSGGAGYEQYF.

This clonotype was detected ten times or more. This chain connects TRBV7-2 to TRBJ2-7, with D possibly matching TRBD1 (5 bases). The CDR3 consists of 15 residues. V was clipped by 1 base and J by 0 bases, with 10 bases between them. Germline CDR1 and CDR2: SGHTA and FQGNSA. In DNA form, the CDR3 reads TGTGCCAGCAGCTTAGGAAGGACATTCTCCTACGAGCAGTACTTC. Translated, it gives CASSLGRTFSYEQYF.

This clonotype came up many times. The rearrangement joins TRBV7-9 to TRBJ2-1, with D perhaps being TRBD1 or TRBD2 (6 bases each). CDR1 SEHNR and CDR2 FQNEAQ come from the germline V gene (reference sequence). The ends were cut back, 2 bases at V and 7 bases at J, with 12 bases in the middle. The CDR3 spans 14 residues. This CDR3 reads CASSLFGGRNEQFF. CDR3 nucleotide sequence: TGTGCCAGCAGCTTATTCGGGGGCAGGAATGAGCAGTTCTTC.

This clonotype was seen many times. CDR3 coding DNA: TGTGCCAGCCGGGAAGGACAGGCCCTCCGTGGCTACACCTTC. As protein: CASREGQALRGYTF. The chain uses TRBV7-2 and TRBJ1-2, with 7 bases fitting TRBD1. The CDR3 contains 14 residues. Germline CDR1 and CDR2: SGHTA and FQGNSA. V trimming: 8 bases; J trimming: 7 bases; junction bases outside the gene matches: 13. The whole variable domain, remainder taken from reference TRBV7-2 and TRBJ1-2, is GAGVSQSPSNKVTEKGKDVELRCDPISGHTALYWYRQSLGQGLEFLIYFQGNSAPDKSGLPSDRFSAERTGGSVSTLTIQRTQQEDSAVYLCASREGQALRGYTFGSGTRLTVV.

This chain links TRBV2 with TRBJ1-4; D uncertain. The V gene lost 6 bases and the J gene lost 5 bases, with 10 bases spanning the gap. Germline V gene data show CDR1 as SNHLY and CDR2 as FYNNEI. This CDR3 contains 13 residues. The CDR3 loop is CASRVGLNEKLFF. The CDR3 DNA is TGTGCCAGCAGAGTGGGCTTGAATGAAAAACTGTTTTTT. The full variable domain, its missing parts supplied by reference TRBV2 and TRBJ1-4, is EPEVTQTPSHQVTQMGQEVILRCVPISNHLYFYWYRQILGQKVEFLVSFYNNEISEKSEIFDDQFSVERPDGSNFTLKIRSTKLEDSAMYFCASRVGLNEKLFFGSGTQLSVL.

This clonotype occurred many times. Likely a read error: the CDR3 ends without its conserved phenylalanine or tryptophan. It is unclear where the CDR3 begins or ends on the DNA, so no DNA is shown, and the CDR3 is as TCRdb lists it. V usage is TRBV12-5 and J usage is TRBJ2-5; the table gives TRBD1 as D, unverified against the DNA. The germline gives CDR1 LGHNT, CDR2 FRNRAP. The CDR3 length is 12 residues, termini included. CDR3 region: CASGLVCRARVL.

This clonotype turned up a few times. In DNA, the CDR3 is TGTGCCAGCAGCAACAGGGATGAGCAGTTCTTC. This translates into CASSNRDEQFF. V is TRBV2 and J is TRBJ2-1; D might be TRBD1 (6 bases). Between the trimmed V and J ends, which lost 6 bases and 8 bases, there was a span of 8 bases. Germline V gene lookup returns CDR1 SNHLY and CDR2 FYNNEI. This CDR3 is 11 amino acids long. The full variable domain, its missing parts supplied by reference TRBV2 and TRBJ2-1, is EPEVTQTPSHQVTQMGQEVILRCVPISNHLYFYWYRQILGQKVEFLVSFYNNEISEKSEIFDDQFSVERPDGSNFTLKIRSTKLEDSAMYFCASSNRDEQFFGPGTRLTVL.

Ten or more counts support this clonotype. V is TRBV7-2 and J is TRBJ2-1; D is uncertain. CDR1 and CDR2 (germline): SGHTA, FQGNSA. The CDR3 sequence is 13 residues long. Trimming shortened V by 5 bases and J by 6 bases, and 11 bases separated the two germline ends. CDR3 amino acids: CASSQLRINEQFF. In nucleotides, the CDR3 is TGTGCCAGCAGCCAGCTGCGCATCAATGAGCAGTTCTTC.

This clonotype was recorded at least ten times. The V and J genes are TRBV25-1 and TRBJ1-5; D is possibly TRBD1 (6 bases). The CDR3 consists of 14 residues. Germline V gene sequence: CDR1 MGHDK, CDR2 SYGVNS. V shed 3 bases and J shed 10 bases, with 16 bases lying between them. The DNA of the CDR3 is TGTGCCAGCAGTGAGCCCCACAGGGCCCGTCCCCAGCATTTT. Protein: CASSEPHRARPQHF.